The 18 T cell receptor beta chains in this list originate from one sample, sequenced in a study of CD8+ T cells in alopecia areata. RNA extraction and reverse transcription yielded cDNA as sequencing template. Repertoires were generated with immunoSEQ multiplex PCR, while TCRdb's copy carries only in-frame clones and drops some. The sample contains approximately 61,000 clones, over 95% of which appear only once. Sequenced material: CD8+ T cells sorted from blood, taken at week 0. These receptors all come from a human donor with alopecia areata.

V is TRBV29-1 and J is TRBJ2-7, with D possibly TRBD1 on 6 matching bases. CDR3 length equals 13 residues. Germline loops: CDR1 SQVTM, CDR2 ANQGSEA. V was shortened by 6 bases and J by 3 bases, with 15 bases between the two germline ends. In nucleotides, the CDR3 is TGCAGCGTCTACTCAGGGGCAAACTACGAGCAGTACTTC. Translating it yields CSVYSGANYEQYF.

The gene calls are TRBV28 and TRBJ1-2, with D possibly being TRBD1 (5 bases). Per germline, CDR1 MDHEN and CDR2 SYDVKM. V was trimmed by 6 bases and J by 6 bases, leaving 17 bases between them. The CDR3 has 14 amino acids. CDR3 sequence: CASSPPGGLDGYTF. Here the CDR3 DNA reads TGTGCCAGCAGCCCCCCTGGGGGTCTAGATGGCTACACCTTC.

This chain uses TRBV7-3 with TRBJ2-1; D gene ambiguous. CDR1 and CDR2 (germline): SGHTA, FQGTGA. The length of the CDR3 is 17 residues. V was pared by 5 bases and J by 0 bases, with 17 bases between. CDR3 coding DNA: TGTGCCAGCAGCCCCCGGGCAGGCCCGAGCTCCTACAATGAGCAGTTCTTC. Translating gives CASSPRAGPSSYNEQFF.

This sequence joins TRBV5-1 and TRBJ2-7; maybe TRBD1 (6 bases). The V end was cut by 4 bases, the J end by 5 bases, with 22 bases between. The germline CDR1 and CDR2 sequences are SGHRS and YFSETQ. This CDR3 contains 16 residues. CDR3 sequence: CASSGPTGPPSDEQYF. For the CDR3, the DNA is TGCGCCAGCAGCGGACCGACAGGCCCACCGTCGGACGAGCAGTACTTC.

The chain's CDR3 is CASSLQGASYEQYF. CDR3 DNA sequence: TGCGCCAGCAGCTTGCAGGGGGCCTCCTACGAGCAGTACTTC. The gene calls are TRBV5-1 and TRBJ2-7; 8 bases align to TRBD1. Germline trimming cut 1 base from V and 0 bases from J; bases unmatched to any gene: 0. Germline V gives CDR1 SGHRS, CDR2 YFSETQ. The CDR3 contains 14 residues.

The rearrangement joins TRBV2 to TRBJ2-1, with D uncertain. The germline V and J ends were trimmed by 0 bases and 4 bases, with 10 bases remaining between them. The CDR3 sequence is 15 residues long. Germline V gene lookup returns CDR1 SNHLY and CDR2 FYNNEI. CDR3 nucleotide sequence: TGTGCCAGCAGTGAAGCAGGGTCCCTTTACAATGAGCAGTTCTTC. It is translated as CASSEAGSLYNEQFF. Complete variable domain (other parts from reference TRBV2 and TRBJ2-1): EPEVTQTPSHQVTQMGQEVILRCVPISNHLYFYWYRQILGQKVEFLVSFYNNEISEKSEIFDDQFSVERPDGSNFTLKIRSTKLEDSAMYFCASSEAGSLYNEQFFGPGTRLTVL.

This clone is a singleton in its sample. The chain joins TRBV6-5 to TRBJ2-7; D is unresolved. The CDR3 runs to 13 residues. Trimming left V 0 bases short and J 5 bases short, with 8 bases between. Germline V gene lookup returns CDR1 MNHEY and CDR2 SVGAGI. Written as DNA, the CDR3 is TGTGCCAGCAGTTACTCCCCACTGAACGAGCAGTACTTC. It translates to CASSYSPLNEQYF.

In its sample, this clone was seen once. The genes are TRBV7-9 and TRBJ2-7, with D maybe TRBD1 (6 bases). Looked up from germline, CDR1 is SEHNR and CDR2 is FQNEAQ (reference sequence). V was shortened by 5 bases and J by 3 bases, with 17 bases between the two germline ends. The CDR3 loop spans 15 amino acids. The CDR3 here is CASSPDGDTHYEQYF. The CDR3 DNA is TGTGCCAGCAGCCCCGATGGGGACACTCACTACGAGCAGTACTTC.

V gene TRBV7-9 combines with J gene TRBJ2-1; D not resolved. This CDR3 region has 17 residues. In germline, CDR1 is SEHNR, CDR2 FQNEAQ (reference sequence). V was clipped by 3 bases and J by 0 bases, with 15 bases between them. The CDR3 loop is CASSFLIWGLSYNEQFF. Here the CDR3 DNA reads TGTGCCAGCAGCTTTCTTATCTGGGGTCTCTCCTACAATGAGCAGTTCTTC.

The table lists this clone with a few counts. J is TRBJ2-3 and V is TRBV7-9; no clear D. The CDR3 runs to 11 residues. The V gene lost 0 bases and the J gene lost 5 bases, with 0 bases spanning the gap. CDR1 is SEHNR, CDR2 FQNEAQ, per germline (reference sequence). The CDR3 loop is CASSLADTQYF. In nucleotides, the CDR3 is TGTGCCAGCAGCTTAGCAGATACGCAGTATTTT.

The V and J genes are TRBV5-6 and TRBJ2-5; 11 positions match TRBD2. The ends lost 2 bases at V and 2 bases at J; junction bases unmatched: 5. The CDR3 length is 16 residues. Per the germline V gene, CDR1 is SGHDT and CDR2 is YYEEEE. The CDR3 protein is CASSLGRLAGQETQYF. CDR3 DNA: TGTGCCAGCAGCTTAGGACGACTAGCGGGACAAGAGACCCAGTACTTC.

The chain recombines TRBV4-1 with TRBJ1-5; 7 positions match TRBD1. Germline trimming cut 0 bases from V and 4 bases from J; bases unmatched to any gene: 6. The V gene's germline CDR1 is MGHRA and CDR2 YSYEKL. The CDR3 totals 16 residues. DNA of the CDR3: TGCGCCAGCAGCCAAGAGGGCCGGGACAGAAATCAGCCCCAGCATTTT. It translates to CASSQEGRDRNQPQHF.

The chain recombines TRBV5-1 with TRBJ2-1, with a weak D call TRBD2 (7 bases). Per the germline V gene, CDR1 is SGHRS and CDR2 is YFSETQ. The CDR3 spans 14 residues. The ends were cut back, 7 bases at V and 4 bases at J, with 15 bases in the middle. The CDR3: CASDPGGLYNEQFF. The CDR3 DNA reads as TGCGCCAGCGACCCCGGGGGGCTATACAATGAGCAGTTCTTC.

CDR3 residues: CASSQAGAGATGELFF. The CDR3 DNA reads TGCGCCAGCAGCCAAGCCGGGGCAGGGGCCACCGGGGAGCTGTTTTTT. V and J are TRBV4-3 and TRBJ2-2; D is possibly TRBD1 (6 bases). The CDR3 loop spans 16 amino acids. The V end lost 1 base, the J end lost 4 bases, and 13 bases lay between the germline ends. Germline-derived CDR1 and CDR2 are LGHNA and YSLEER.

This CDR3 reads CASSLPQGQETQYF. The CDR3 nucleotides are TGTGCCAGCAGCTTGCCACAGGGTCAAGAGACCCAGTACTTC. This chain links TRBV7-9 with TRBJ2-5; TRBD1 might be the D (6 bases). The ends were cut back, 3 bases at V and 2 bases at J, with 10 bases in the middle. The CDR3 covers 14 residues. Germline assignment: CDR1 SEHNR and CDR2 FQNEAQ (reference sequence).

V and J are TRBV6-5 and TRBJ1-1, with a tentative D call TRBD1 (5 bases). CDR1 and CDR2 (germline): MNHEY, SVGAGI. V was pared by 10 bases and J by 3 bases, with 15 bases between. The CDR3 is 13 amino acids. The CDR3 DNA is TGTGCCACAGGGTTCAGACGGGACACTGAAGCTTTCTTT. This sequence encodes CATGFRRDTEAFF.

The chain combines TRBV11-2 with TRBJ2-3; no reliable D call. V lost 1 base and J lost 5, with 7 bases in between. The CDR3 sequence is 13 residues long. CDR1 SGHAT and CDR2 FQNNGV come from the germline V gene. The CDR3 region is CASSLALVDTQYF. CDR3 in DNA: TGTGCCAGCAGCTTAGCTCTCGTAGATACGCAGTATTTT. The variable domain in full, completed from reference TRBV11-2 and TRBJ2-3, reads EAGVAQSPRYKIIEKRQSVAFWCNPISGHATLYWYQQILGQGPKLLIQFQNNGVVDDSQLPKDRFSAERLKGVDSTLKIQPAKLEDSAVYLCASSLALVDTQYFGPGTRLTVL.

The CDR3 sequence: CASSQEPGQGSKEQYF. CDR3 nucleotide sequence: TGCGCCAGCAGCCAAGAACCGGGACAGGGATCAAAAGAGCAGTACTTC. The chain carries TRBV4-1 and TRBJ2-7, with TRBD1 matching over 9 bases. Germline assignment: CDR1 MGHRA and CDR2 YSYEKL. This CDR3 is built from 16 residues. With 0 bases clipped from V and 7 bases from J, the junction kept 10 bases outside the gene matches.